A single sample is the source of the 4 T cell receptor beta chains below, sequenced in a study of blood T cell repertoires in COVID-19 (TCRdb year 2020). Libraries were built with the immunoSEQ multiplex PCR assay. The table was pulled from immuneACCESS by TCRdb, which kept in-frame rearrangements only. Such tables lose some clones; where checked, under half of the loss comes from unresolved V genes, and the rest has no known cause. This sample holds a few hundred thousand clones; 86% were observed only once. 10% to 15% of the sample rests with the top ten. Sequencing was performed on peripheral blood. Every receptor here comes from a man older than 75 with acute or convalescent COVID-19.

The rearrangement uses TRBV10-2 and TRBJ1-6, with 9 bases that match TRBD1. The CDR3 runs 14 residues. The germline gives CDR1 WSHSY, CDR2 SAAADI. After removal of 10 bases from V and 9 bases from J, the junction contained 10 bases not matched to a gene. CDR3 loop: CATSGGTGSSPLHF. CDR3 in DNA: TGCGCCACTTCGGGGGGGACAGGGAGTTCACCCCTCCACTTT.

The V gene is TRBV20-1, the J gene TRBJ1-5, with unresolved D. V lost 3 bases and J lost 0, with 12 bases in between. This CDR3 has 15 residues. The germline gives CDR1 DFQATT, CDR2 SNEGSKA (reference sequence). The CDR3 DNA reads TGCAGTGCTAGTCCCGGTCCTTATAGCAATCAGCCCCAGCATTTT. This codes for CSASPGPYSNQPQHF.

This sequence joins TRBV5-1 and TRBJ1-1, with D possibly TRBD1 on 5 matching bases. The germline gives CDR1 SGHRS, CDR2 YFSETQ. Trimming left V 4 bases short and J 2 bases short, with 18 bases between. The CDR3 covers 16 residues. The CDR3 loop is CASSIGAAVSNTEAFF. DNA for the CDR3: TGCGCCAGCAGCATAGGGGCTGCGGTATCAAACACTGAAGCTTTCTTT. Combining the CDR3 with reference TRBV5-1 and TRBJ1-1 gives the whole variable domain KAGVTQTPRYLIKTRGQQVTLSCSPISGHRSVSWYQQTPGQGLQFLFEYFSETQRNKGNFPGRFSGRQFSNSRSEMNVSTLELGDSALYLCASSIGAAVSNTEAFFGQGTRLTVV.

J is TRBJ1-2 and V is TRBV2; D gene unclear. Looked up from germline, CDR1 is SNHLY and CDR2 is FYNNEI. CDR3 length equals 13 residues. Trimming stripped 4 bases from V and 8 bases from J, with 14 bases between. Here the CDR3 DNA reads TGTGCCAGCAGTGTTCGACTTAGCTGGGGCTACACCTTC. Translation gives CASSVRLSWGYTF.